The 11 T cell receptor beta chains given below trace back to one sample, sequenced in a study of blood T cell repertoires in COVID-19. Profiling relied on immunoSEQ multiplex PCR, and the TCRdb table lists in-frame clones only, not all of them. Here the sample spans more than 100,000 clones, approximately 90% being singletons. The material sequenced was peripheral blood. Every receptor here comes from a woman aged 80 or older in a cohort sampled during active COVID-19.

This chain joins TRBV7-2 and TRBJ2-7; the match to TRBD2 covers 10 bases. Germline CDR1 is SGHTA and CDR2 is FQGNSA. J gave up 6 bases and V 2 bases, and 7 bases lay outside the gene matches. The CDR3 loop spans 15 amino acids. DNA for the CDR3: TGTGCCAGCAGCTTAAAAGCGGGAGGGCCGGTCGAGCAGTACTTC. Translated: CASSLKAGGPVEQYF.

The CDR3 region has the DNA TGTGCCAGCAGCCCAGAGGCAGGGAAAGGGGTAAACACTGAAGCTTTCTTT. It is translated as CASSPEAGKGVNTEAFF. J is TRBJ1-1 and V is TRBV7-9, with TRBD1 as a possible D gene (5 bases). The CDR3 loop spans 17 amino acids. Germline assignment: CDR1 SEHNR and CDR2 FQNEAQ (reference sequence). V was trimmed by 5 bases and J by 2 bases, leaving 21 bases between them.

V is TRBV11-2 and J is TRBJ2-1; 9 bases are a match to TRBD1. The CDR3 spans 14 residues. Germline trimming cut 5 bases from V and 12 bases from J; bases unmatched to any gene: 11. The germline gives CDR1 SGHAT, CDR2 FQNNGV. CDR3 protein: CASSPGTGHQGQFF. Written as DNA, the CDR3 is TGTGCCAGCAGCCCAGGGACAGGGCACCAGGGGCAGTTCTTC.

V and J are TRBV5-1 and TRBJ2-5; D may be TRBD1 (5 bases). The CDR3 totals 13 residues. V lost 0 bases to trimming and J lost 6 bases, with 9 bases between them. CDR1 and CDR2 (germline): SGHRS, YFSETQ. CDR3 nucleotides: TGCGCCAGCAGCTTGGTACAGGACCAGACCCAGTACTTC. Protein: CASSLVQDQTQYF.

The chain has TRBV7-2 and TRBJ2-7; tentatively, D is TRBD1 (6 bases). In germline, CDR1 is SGHTA, CDR2 FQGNSA. The CDR3 totals 16 residues. V was clipped by 1 base and J by 7 bases, with 20 bases between them. The CDR3 protein is CASSLVSTGGWGEQYF. The CDR3 nucleotides read TGTGCCAGCAGCTTAGTGTCGACAGGCGGCTGGGGGGAGCAGTACTTC.

This clone showed up just once. The V gene is TRBV24-1, the J gene TRBJ2-5; D perhaps matches TRBD2 (6 bases). V was cut by 5 bases and J by 3 bases, with 12 bases left in between. CDR3 length: 14 amino acids. Germline CDR1 KGHDR, CDR2 SFDVKD. CDR3 bases: TGTGCCACCAGTGCGACGGGAGCGGAAGAGACCCAGTACTTC. Residues: CATSATGAEETQYF.

This chain joins TRBV29-1 and TRBJ2-7; TRBD1 is a possible D gene (5 bases). Trimming cost V 6 bases and J 0 bases, with 12 bases left between them. CDR1 and CDR2 from the germline V gene are SQVTM and ANQGSEA. CDR3 length equals 13 residues. The CDR3 sequence: CSVQGRSSYEQYF. The CDR3 coding sequence is TGCAGCGTCCAGGGCAGGAGCTCCTACGAGCAGTACTTC.

The chain employs TRBV4-2 and TRBJ2-1; the D gene is possibly TRBD2 (6 bases). The V gene lost 4 bases and the J gene lost 9 bases, with 13 bases spanning the gap. The length of the CDR3 is 13 residues. Germline CDR1 is LGHNA and CDR2 is YNFKEQ. The CDR3 spells CASSRRDSVEQFF. The DNA of the CDR3 is TGTGCCAGCAGCCGCAGGGACTCCGTTGAGCAGTTCTTC.

The V gene is TRBV6-5, the J gene TRBJ2-1; maybe TRBD2 (5 bases). Germline V gives CDR1 MNHEY, CDR2 SVGAGI. The V and J ends lost 6 bases and 1 base respectively, with 13 bases between them. CDR3 length: 15 residues. Written as DNA, the CDR3 is TGTGCCAGCAGCCGGACTGGCGCTTCCTACAATGAGCAGTTCTTC. Amino acids: CASSRTGASYNEQFF.

The chain combines TRBV4-2 with TRBJ2-2; 12 nucleotides match TRBD2. Per the germline V gene, CDR1 is LGHNA and CDR2 is YNFKEQ. The CDR3 has 16 residues. Losses at the gene ends were 3 bases for V and 6 bases for J; bases not matched to a gene: 5. The DNA of the CDR3 is TGTGCCAGCAGCCAGGGCCGACTAGCGGGAGCCGGGGAGCTGTTTTTT. This encodes CASSQGRLAGAGELFF.

The V and J genes are TRBV5-4 and TRBJ2-7, with D perhaps TRBD1 (5 bases). This CDR3 has 12 amino acids. V gave up 0 bases and J gave up 5 bases, with 6 bases separating them. CDR1 is SGHNT and CDR2 is YYREEE in the germline V gene (reference sequence). The CDR3 reads CASSLEGDEQYF. DNA for the CDR3: TGTGCCAGCAGCTTGGAAGGGGACGAGCAGTACTTC.